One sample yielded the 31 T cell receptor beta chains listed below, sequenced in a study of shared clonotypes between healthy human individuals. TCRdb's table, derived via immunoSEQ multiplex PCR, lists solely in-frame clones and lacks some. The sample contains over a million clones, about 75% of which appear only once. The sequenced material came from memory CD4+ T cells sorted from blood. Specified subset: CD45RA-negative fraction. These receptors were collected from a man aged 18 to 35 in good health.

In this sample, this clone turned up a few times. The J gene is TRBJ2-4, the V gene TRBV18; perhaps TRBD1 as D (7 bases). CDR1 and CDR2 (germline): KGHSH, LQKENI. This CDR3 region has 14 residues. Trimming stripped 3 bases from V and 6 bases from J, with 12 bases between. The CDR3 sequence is CASSPQGGGNIQYF. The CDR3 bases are TGTGCCAGCTCACCCCAGGGGGGAGGAAACATTCAGTACTTC.

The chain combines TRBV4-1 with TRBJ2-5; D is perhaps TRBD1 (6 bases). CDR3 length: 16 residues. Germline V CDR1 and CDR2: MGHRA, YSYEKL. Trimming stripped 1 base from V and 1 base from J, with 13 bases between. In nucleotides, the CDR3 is TGCGCCAGCAGCCAAGTTTGGGGGCCGATCCAAGAGACCCAGTACTTC. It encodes CASSQVWGPIQETQYF.

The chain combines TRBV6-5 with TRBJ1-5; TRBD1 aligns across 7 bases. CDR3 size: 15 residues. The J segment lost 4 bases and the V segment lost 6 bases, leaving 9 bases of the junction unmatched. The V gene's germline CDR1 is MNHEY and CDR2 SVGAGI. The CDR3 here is CASRQGIGENQPQHF. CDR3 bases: TGTGCCAGCAGACAGGGGATAGGGGAGAATCAGCCCCAGCATTTT.

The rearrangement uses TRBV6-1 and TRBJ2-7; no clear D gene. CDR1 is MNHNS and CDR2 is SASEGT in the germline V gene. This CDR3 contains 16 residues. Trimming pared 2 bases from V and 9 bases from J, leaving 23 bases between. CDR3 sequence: CASSEPASAKDRVQYF. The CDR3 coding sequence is TGTGCCAGCAGTGAACCTGCCTCCGCTAAAGATCGTGTGCAGTACTTC.

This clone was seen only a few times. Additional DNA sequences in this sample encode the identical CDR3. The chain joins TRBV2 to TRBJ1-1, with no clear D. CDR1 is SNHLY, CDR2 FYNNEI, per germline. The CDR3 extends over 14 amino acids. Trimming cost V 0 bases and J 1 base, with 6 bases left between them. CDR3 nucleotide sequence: TGTGCCAGCAGTGAAGCTGGTCGGAACACTGAAGCTTTCTTT. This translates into CASSEAGRNTEAFF.

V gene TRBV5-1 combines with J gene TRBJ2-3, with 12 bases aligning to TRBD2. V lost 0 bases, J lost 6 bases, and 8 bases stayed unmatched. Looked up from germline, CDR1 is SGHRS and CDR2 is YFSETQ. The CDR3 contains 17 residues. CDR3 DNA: TGCGCCAGCAGCTTGGCCGTCACTAGCGGGGGGAAGGATACGCAGTATTTT. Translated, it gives CASSLAVTSGGKDTQYF.

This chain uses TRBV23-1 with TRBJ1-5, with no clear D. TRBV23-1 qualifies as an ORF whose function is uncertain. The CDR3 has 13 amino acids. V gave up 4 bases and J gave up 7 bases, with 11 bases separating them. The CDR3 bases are TGCGCCAGCAGTCCAAATGAGACCCAGCCCCAGCATTTT. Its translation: CASSPNETQPQHF.

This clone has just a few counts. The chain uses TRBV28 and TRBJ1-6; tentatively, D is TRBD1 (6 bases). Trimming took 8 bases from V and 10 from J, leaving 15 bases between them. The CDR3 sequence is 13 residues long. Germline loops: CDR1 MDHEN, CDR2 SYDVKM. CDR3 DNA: TGTGCCAGCGGCCCCCACAGGGTCTCACCCCTCCACTTT. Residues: CASGPHRVSPLHF.

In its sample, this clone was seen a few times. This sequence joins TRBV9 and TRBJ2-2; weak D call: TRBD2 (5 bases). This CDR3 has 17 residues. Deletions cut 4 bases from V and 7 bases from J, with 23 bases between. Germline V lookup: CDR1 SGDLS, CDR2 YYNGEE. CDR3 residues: CASSQGPADRRGGELFF. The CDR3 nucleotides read TGTGCCAGCAGCCAAGGCCCAGCGGACCGTCGGGGCGGGGAGCTGTTTTTT.

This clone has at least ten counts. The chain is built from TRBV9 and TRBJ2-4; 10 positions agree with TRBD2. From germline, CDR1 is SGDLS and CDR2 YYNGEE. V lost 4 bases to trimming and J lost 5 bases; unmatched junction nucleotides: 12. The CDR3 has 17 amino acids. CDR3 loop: CASSLTLGGTSENIQYF. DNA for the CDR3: TGTGCCAGCAGCCTAACATTGGGGGGGACTAGCGAAAACATTCAGTACTTC.

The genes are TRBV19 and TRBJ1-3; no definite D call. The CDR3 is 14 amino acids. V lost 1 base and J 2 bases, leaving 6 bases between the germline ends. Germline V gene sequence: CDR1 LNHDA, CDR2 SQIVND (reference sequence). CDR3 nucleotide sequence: TGTGCCAGTAGTATAGGAGATGCTGGAAACACCATATATTTT. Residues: CASSIGDAGNTIYF. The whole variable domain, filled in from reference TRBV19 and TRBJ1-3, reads DGGITQSPKYLFRKEGQNVTLSCEQNLNHDAMYWYRQDPGQGLRLIYYSQIVNDFQKGDIAEGYSVSREKKESFPLTVTSAQKNPTAFYLCASSIGDAGNTIYFGEGSWLTVV.

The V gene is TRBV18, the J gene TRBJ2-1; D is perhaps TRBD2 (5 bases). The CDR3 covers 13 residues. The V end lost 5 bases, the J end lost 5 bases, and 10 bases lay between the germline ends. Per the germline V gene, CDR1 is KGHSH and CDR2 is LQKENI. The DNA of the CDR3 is TGTGCCAGCTCAGAGGACGGGGACAATGAGCAGTTCTTC. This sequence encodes CASSEDGDNEQFF.

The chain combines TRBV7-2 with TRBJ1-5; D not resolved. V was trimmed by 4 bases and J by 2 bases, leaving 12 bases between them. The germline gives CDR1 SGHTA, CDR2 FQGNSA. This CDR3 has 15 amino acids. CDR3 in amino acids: CASSSYSDRNQPQHF. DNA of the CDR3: TGTGCCAGCAGCTCGTACAGCGACCGCAATCAGCCCCAGCATTTT.

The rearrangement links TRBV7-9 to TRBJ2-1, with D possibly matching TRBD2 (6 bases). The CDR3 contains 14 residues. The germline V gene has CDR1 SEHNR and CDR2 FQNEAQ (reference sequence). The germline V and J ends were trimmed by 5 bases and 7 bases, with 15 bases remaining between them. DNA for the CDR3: TGTGCCAGCAGCACCGGGACTCGAGGGAATGAGCAGTTCTTC. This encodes CASSTGTRGNEQFF.

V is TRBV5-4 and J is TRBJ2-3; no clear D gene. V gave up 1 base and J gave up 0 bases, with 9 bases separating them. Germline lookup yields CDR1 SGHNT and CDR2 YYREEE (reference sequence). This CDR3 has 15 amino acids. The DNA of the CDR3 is TGTGCCAGCAGCTTGAGCAGATATAGCACAGATACGCAGTATTTT. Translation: CASSLSRYSTDTQYF.

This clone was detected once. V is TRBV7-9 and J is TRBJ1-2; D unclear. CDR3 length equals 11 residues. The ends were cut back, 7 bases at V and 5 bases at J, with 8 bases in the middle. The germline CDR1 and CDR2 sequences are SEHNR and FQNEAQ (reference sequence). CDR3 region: CASTLLYGYTF. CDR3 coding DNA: TGTGCCAGCACACTCTTGTATGGCTACACCTTC.

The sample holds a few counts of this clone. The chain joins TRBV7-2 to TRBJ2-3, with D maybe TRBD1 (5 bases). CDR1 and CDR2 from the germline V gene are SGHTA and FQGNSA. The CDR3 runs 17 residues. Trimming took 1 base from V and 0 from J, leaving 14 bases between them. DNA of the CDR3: TGTGCCAGCAGCTTAGGCGGACACAACCCGAGCACAGATACGCAGTATTTT. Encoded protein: CASSLGGHNPSTDTQYF.

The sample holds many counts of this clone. For the CDR3, the DNA is TGTGCCATCAGTGAGTCGTTGATAGCGGCAACCTACGAGCAGTACTTC. This encodes CAISESLIAATYEQYF. The V call is TRBV10-3, the J call TRBJ2-7; tentative D call: TRBD2 (6 bases). The CDR3 totals 16 residues. Trimming removed 0 bases at V and 2 bases at J, with 14 bases between. Germline values: CDR1 ENHRY, CDR2 SYGVKD.

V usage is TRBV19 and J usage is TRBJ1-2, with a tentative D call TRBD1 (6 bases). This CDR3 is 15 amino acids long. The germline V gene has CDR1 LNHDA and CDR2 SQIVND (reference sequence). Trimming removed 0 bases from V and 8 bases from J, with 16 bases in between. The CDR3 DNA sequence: TGTGCCAGTAGTATAGATGGTTTGGGGGCTCGCGGCTACACCTTC. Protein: CASSIDGLGARGYTF.

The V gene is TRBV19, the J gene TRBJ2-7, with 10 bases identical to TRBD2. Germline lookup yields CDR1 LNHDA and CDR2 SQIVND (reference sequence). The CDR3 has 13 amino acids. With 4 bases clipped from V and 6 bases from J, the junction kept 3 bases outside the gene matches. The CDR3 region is CASSNSGRTEQYF. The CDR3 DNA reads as TGTGCCAGTAGTAATAGCGGGAGGACCGAGCAGTACTTC.

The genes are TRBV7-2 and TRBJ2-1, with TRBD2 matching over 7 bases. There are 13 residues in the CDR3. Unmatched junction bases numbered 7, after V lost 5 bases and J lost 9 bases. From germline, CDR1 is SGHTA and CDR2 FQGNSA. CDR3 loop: CASSPQREGEQFF. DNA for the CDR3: TGTGCCAGCAGCCCTCAGCGGGAAGGTGAGCAGTTCTTC.

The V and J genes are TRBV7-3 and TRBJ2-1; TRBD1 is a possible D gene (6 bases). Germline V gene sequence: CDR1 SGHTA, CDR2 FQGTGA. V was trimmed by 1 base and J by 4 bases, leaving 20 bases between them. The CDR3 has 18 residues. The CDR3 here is CASSLRGTGAGVYNEQFF. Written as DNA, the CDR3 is TGTGCCAGCAGCTTAAGGGGGACGGGCGCAGGGGTTTACAATGAGCAGTTCTTC.

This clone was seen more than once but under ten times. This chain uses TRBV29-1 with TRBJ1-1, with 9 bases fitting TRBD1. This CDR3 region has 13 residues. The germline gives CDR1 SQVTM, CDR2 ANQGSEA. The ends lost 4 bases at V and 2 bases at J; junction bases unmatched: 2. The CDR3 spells CSVGDRANTEAFF. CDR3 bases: TGCAGCGTTGGGGACAGGGCTAACACTGAAGCTTTCTTT.

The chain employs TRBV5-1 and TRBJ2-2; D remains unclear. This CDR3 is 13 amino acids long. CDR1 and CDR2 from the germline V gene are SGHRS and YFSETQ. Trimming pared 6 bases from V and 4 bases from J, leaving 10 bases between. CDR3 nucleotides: TGCGCCAGCACCCTAGACTTCACCGGGGAGCTGTTTTTT. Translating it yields CASTLDFTGELFF.

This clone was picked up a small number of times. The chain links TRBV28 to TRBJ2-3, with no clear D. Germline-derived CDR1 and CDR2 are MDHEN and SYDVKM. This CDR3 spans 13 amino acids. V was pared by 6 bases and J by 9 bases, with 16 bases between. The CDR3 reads CASRHPLRLTQYF. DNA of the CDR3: TGTGCCAGCAGACACCCCCTTCGCCTAACGCAGTATTTT. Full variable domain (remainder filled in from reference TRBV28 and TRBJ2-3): DVKVTQSSRYLVKRTGEKVFLECVQDMDHENMFWYRQDPGLGLRLIYFSYDVKMKEKGDIPEGYSVSREKKERFSLILESASTNQTSMYLCASRHPLRLTQYFGPGTRLTVL.

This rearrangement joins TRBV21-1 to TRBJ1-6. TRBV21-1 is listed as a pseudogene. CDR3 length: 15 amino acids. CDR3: CASSKLRARNSPLHF. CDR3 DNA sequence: TGTGCCAGCAGCAAACTTAGGGCCAGAAATTCACCCCTCCACTTT.

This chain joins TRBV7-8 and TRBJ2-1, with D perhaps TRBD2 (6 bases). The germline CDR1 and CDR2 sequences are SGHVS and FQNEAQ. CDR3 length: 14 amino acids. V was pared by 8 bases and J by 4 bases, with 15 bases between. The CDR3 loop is CASAGREGYNEQFF. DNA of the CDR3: TGTGCCAGCGCCGGGCGGGAAGGTTACAATGAGCAGTTCTTC. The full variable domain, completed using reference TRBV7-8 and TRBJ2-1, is GAGVSQSPRYKVAKRGQDVALRCDPISGHVSLFWYQQALGQGPEFLTYFQNEAQLDKSGLPSDRFFAERPEGSVSTLKIQRTQQEDSAVYLCASAGREGYNEQFFGPGTRLTVL.

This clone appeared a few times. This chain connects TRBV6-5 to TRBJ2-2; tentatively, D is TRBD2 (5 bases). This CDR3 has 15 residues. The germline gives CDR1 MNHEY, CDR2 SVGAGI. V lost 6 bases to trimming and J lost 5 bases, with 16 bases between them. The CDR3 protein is CASREVGKRTGELFF. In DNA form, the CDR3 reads TGTGCCAGCAGGGAGGTAGGGAAACGGACCGGGGAGCTGTTTTTT.

CDR3 in DNA: TGTGCCAGCAGCTTGACGGGTGGGAACACTGAAGCTTTCTTT. Amino acids: CASSLTGGNTEAFF. The genes are TRBV5-4 and TRBJ1-1; D gene unclear. V lost 1 base, J lost 1 base, and 8 bases lay in between. Germline V gene lookup returns CDR1 SGHNT and CDR2 YYREEE (reference sequence). The CDR3 spans 14 residues.

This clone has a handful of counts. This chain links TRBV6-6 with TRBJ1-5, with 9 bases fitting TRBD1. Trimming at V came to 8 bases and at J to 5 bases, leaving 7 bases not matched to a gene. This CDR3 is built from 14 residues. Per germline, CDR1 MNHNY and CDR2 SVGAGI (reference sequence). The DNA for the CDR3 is TGTGCCAGCGCAGAACAGGGGGCGCATCAGCCCCAGCATTTT. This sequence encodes CASAEQGAHQPQHF.

This chain's CDR3 is CASSAAAGGPQGTQYF. In DNA, the CDR3 is TGCGCCAGCAGCGCTGCGGCGGGGGGGCCTCAGGGGACCCAGTACTTC. V gene TRBV5-1 combines with J gene TRBJ2-5; TRBD2 agrees at 9 bases. The CDR3 covers 16 residues. V dropped 4 bases and J dropped 7; count of bases not matched to a gene: 14. Germline lookup yields CDR1 SGHRS and CDR2 YFSETQ.